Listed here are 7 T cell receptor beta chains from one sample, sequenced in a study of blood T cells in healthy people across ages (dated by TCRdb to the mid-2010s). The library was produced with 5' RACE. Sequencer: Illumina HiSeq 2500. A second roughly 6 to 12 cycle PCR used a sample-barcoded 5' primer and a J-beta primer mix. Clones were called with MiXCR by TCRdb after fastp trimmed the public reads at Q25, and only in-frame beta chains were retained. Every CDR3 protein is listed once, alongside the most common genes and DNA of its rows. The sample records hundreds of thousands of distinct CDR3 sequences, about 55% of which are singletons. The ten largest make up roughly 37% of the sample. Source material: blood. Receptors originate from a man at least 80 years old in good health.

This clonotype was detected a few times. CDR3 sequence reads: CSVGTLATYEQYF. In nucleotides, the CDR3 is TGCAGCGTGGGAACTCTAGCAACCTACGAGCAGTACTTC. This chain links TRBV29-1 with TRBJ2-7; weak D call: TRBD2 (5 bases). The V and J ends lost 6 bases and 2 bases respectively, with 14 bases between them. Germline CDR1 SQVTM, CDR2 ANQGSEA. This CDR3 region has 13 residues.

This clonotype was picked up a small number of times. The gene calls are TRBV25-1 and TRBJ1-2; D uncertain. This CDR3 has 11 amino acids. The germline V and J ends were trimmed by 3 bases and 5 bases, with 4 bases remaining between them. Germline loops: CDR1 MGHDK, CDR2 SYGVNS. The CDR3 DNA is TGTGCCAGCAGTGAGGCTTATGGCTACACCTTC. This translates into CASSEAYGYTF.

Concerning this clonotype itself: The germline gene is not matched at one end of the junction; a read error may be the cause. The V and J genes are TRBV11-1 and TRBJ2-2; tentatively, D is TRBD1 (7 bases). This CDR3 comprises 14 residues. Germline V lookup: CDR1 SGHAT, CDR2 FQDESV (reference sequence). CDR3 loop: CASSRGQNTGGLFF. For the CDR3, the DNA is TGTGCCAGCAGCCGGGGACAGAACACCGGGGGGCTGTTTTTT.

The CDR3 is CASSLVTGGYEQFF. The CDR3 DNA reads as TGCGCCAGCAGCTTGGTTACGGGAGGGTATGAGCAGTTCTTC. The genes are TRBV5-1 and TRBJ2-1, with 8 bases fitting TRBD2. V shed 0 bases, J shed 8 bases, and the junction held 4 bases outside the gene matches. Looked up from germline, CDR1 is SGHRS and CDR2 is YFSETQ. The CDR3 has 14 residues.

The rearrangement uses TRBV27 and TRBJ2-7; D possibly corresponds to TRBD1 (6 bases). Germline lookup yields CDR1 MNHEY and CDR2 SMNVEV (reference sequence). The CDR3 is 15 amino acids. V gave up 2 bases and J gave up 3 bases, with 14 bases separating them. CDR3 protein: CASSLAVGQNYEQYF. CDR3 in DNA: TGTGCCAGCAGTTTAGCGGTAGGACAGAACTACGAGCAGTACTTC.

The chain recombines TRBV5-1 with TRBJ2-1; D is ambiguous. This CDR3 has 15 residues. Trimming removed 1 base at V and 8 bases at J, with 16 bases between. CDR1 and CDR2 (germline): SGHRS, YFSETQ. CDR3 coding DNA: TGCGCCAGCAGCTTGTCGGCCAATCGGTTCGATGAGCAGTTCTTC. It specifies CASSLSANRFDEQFF.

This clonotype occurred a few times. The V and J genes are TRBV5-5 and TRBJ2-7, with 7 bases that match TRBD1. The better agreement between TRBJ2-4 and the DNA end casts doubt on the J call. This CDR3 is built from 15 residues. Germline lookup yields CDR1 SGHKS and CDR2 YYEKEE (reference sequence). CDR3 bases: TGTGCCAGCAGTTACAGGGTCGGGACAGAAAACATTCAGTACTTC. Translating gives CASSYRVGTENIQYF.